The present T cell receptor (beta chain) was sequenced within a study of shared clonotypes between healthy human individuals. The protocol was immunoSEQ multiplex PCR, while the TCRdb copy is restricted to in-frame clones and leaves out a portion. The table has 2.5 million or so clones, roughly 92% seen once. The study's findings and limits: Among the subsets, naive ones generally showed larger estimated richness than memory ones.

Of note for this clone: No antigen is known for it.

Negatively enriched CD4+ T cells were divided by CD45RA into naive and memory. Per germline, CDR1 GTSNPN and CDR2 SVGIG (reference sequence). The CDR3 extends over 13 amino acids. Between the trimmed V and J ends, which lost 5 bases and 6 bases, there was a span of 11 bases. The chain combines TRBV30 with TRBJ1-6; the D is unclear. This clonotype originated in a man between 18 and 29 years old in good health. Sequenced: naive CD4+ T cells sorted from blood. The subset denotes: CD45RA+ positively selected. The CDR3 here is CAWYPGFNSPLHF. For the CDR3, the DNA is TGTGCCTGGTATCCGGGGTTTAATTCACCCCTCCACTTT. Full variable domain (missing parts from reference TRBV30 and TRBJ1-6): SQTIHQWPATLVQPVGSPLSLECTVEGTSNPNLYWYRQAAGRGLQLLFYSVGIGQISSEVPQNLSASRPQDRQFILSSKKLLLSDSGFYLCAWYPGFNSPLHFGNGTRLTVT.